The source of this T cell receptor (beta chain) is a study of T cells in Graves' hyperthyroidism and ophthalmopathy. Subjects with ophthalmopathy showed a Clinical Activity Score no lower than 3, a NOSPECS grade no lower than 4, and a duration shorter than 3 months. With 8 bases clipped from V and 0 bases from J, the junction kept 7 bases outside the gene matches. CDR3 length: 14 amino acids. CDR1 and CDR2 (germline): SNHLY, FYNNEI. Amplified TCR beta CDR3 regions derived from RNA transcripts. First-round RT-PCR targeting the TCR CDR3 was performed with the HTBI primer set. TCRdb re-called the multiplex PCR reads through MiXCR, storing one row per CDR3 protein. The sample lists about 640,000 distinct CDR3 sequences, roughly 20% occurring once.

The sequence was obtained from a man aged 25-45 years with Graves' ophthalmopathy. The sequencing input was blood. The chain joins TRBV2 to TRBJ2-7; 7 bases are shared with TRBD2. The CDR3 DNA follows: TGTGCCAGCCTTGGGGGGGGGGGCTCCTACGAGCAGTACTTC. Translation: CASLGGGGSYEQYF.